The text below deals with one T cell receptor beta chain. Its specific antigen is unknown. Base qualities are not provided; no much larger clone lies one nucleotide away. This specimen belongs to a study of blood T cell repertoires in COVID-19 (dated by TCRdb to 2019 to 2021). With regard to the full study: Samples covering the acute and convalescent phases of COVID-19 were provided by collaborators in the United States, Italy and Spain. Samples were obtained from the ongoing ImmuneRACE study (first 160 participants) and from 1,254 subjects provided by 6 global collaborators. Nearly every sample came with metadata listing a de-identified subject ID, COVID-19 status, age in years and sex. The repertoires were released in a freely available public database meant as a resource for research on the immune response to SARS-CoV-2. Subjects who had been exposed to COVID-19, were actively infected with it, or had recovered from it provided the deeply sampled blood TCRbeta repertoires that made up the dataset. The prospective study material was composed of cDNA or gDNA derived from T cells, B-cell-depleted T cells, or PBMCs. Where available, HLA class I and class II types were taken from metadata supplied by the sample provider and were not determined by assay-based typing. The paper's findings and limits, for the study overall: The quantity of clinical and demographic metadata differed by source and by participant and was supplied without curation.

TCRbeta CDR3 regions were amplified from genomic DNA using the immunoSEQ Assay, a bias-controlled multiplex PCR. Per the source publication's procedure: Within the assay, amplification of reference gene primers was used to estimate how many nucleated cells each sample contained. To quantify the absolute abundance of each unique TCRbeta CDR3 rearrangement, sequence reads were collapsed and filtered. Productive Simpson clonality was computed per sample as the square root of Simpson's diversity index over productive rearrangements. TCRdb holds this immuneACCESS table with in-frame rearrangements only. Some clones are missing; in checked studies, unresolved V genes explain under half, and the rest has no known cause. That table gives V, J and clone size, and the DNA gave D and trimming. The table for this sample lists 150,000 to 200,000 clones; around 83% of them were counted only once. The top ten constitute about an eighth of the sample.

Another Seattle source contributed samples from volunteer blood donors who had recovered from COVID-19. Each collaborating institution followed its own protocols to collect whole blood in K2EDTA tubes. For TCRbeta analysis, collaborator samples were shipped as frozen whole blood, as isolated PBMCs, or as DNA extracted from either sample type. CDR1 and CDR2 were assigned from the germline V gene as SQVTM and ANQGSEA. V and J are truncated by 1 base and 4 bases respectively, leaving an intervening sequence of 13 bases. The CDR3, from cysteine to phenylalanine, totals 15 residues. Just CDR3 DNA is preserved here, 45 bases in frame from base 1.

The sample consisted of peripheral blood. In this chain, TRBV29-1 is recombined with TRBJ2-2; TRBD2 is a weak D gene call, 6 bases matching. The clonotype comes from a man aged 70 or older who had recovered from COVID-19. The nucleotide sequence is TGCAGCGTTGAAGTTCACGGGGGTAGCACCGGGGAGCTGTTTTTT. The encoded protein is CSVEVHGGSTGELFF.